The rows below give T cell receptor beta chains drawn from one sample of a study of T cell responses to AZD1222 COVID-19 vaccine. The assay was immunoSEQ multiplex PCR, and TCRdb's table has in-frame clones only and misses some. The sample includes about 150,000 clones, 80% to 90% seen only once; the top ten take around 8%. The sample here was peripheral blood, taken on day 0 of AZD1222 vaccination. The source is an adult in good health. The CDR3 runs from the conserved cysteine through the conserved F or W. A D gene is named only where the DNA matches it firmly. Where a row states a size, it is once, few, many or the class of an expanded clone; other rows omit it.

>.|.|TRBJ1-6|TRBV18|13
TGTGCCAGCTCACCCACACCTAATTCACCCCTCCACTTT
CASSPTPNSPLHF
>.|once|TRBJ2-1|TRBV27|16
TGTGCCAGCAGTTCCCCCGGAGGAGGCACCTACAATGAGCAGTTCTTC
CASSSPGGGTYNEQFF
>.|.|TRBJ1-6|TRBV5-1|17
TGCGCCAGCAGCTTGGCCGGGGGGACCTCCTTAAATTCACCCCTCCACTTT
CASSLAGGTSLNSPLHF
>.|.|TRBJ1-5|TRBV27|15
TGTGCCAGCAGTTTAATTGGAGGGGGCAATCAGCCCCAGCATTTT
CASSLIGGGNQPQHF
>.|.|TRBJ2-7|TRBV6-6|14
TGTGCCAGCAGAAAGACAGGACTAGCCTACGAGCAGTACTTC
CASRKTGLAYEQYF
>.|.|TRBJ2-1|TRBV7-9|17
TGTGCCAGCAGCCCGCGCACGGGGGCGGCAGCCTCCGGTGAGCAGTTCTTC
CASSPRTGAAASGEQFF
>.|.|TRBJ1-2|TRBV2|13
TGTGCCAGCAGTGAAGAGGGTTTGAGTGGCTACACCTTC
CASSEEGLSGYTF
>.|.|TRBJ1-1|TRBV7-9|14
TGTGCCAGCAGCTTAGTCCTCATGGACCCTGAAGCTTTCTTT
CASSLVLMDPEAFF
>.|once|TRBJ1-3|TRBV6-5|14
TGTGCCAGCACCCGAAGTCCCTCTGGAAACACCATATATTTT
CASTRSPSGNTIYF
>TRBD2|.|TRBJ2-1|TRBV25-1|15
TGTGCCAGCAGTCCCCAAACTAGCGGGAGCAATGAGCAGTTCTTC
CASSPQTSGSNEQFF
>.|.|TRBJ1-4|TRBV4-2|14
TGTGCCAGCAGCCCAACAGGGAATGCCGAAAAACTGTTTTTT
CASSPTGNAEKLFF
>.|.|TRBJ1-5|TRBV2|15
TGTGCCAGCAGCGCACCGTGGCTGAGCAATCAGCCCCAGCATTTT
CASSAPWLSNQPQHF
>.|.|TRBJ1-1|TRBV9|15
TGTGCCAGCAGTCATCGTGGCACCCAGGGCCAAGGGGCTTTCTTT
CASSHRGTQGQGAFF
>.|once|TRBJ2-1|TRBV9|15
TGTGCCAGCAGCGTAGCTGGCGGTAGCTCAAATGAGCAGTTCTTC
CASSVAGGSSNEQFF
>TRBD2|.|TRBJ2-7|TRBV5-1|17
TGCGCCAGCAGCATTTCCGGGACTAGCGGGAGCGTCGACGAGCAGTACTTC
CASSISGTSGSVDEQYF
>.|.|TRBJ2-2|TRBV10-3|16
TGTGCCATCAGTGAGATCGGATGGTCCGGCACCGGGGAGCTGTTTTTT
CAISEIGWSGTGELFF
>.|.|TRBJ2-7|TRBV28|14
TGTGCCAGCAGTTTTATCCAGGACTGGTACGAGCAGTACTTC
CASSFIQDWYEQYF
>.|.|TRBJ2-2|TRBV7-9|13
TGTGCCAGCAGCTTTGGGGTCGTCGGGGAGCTGTTTTTT
CASSFGVVGELFF
>.|.|TRBJ1-6|TRBV5-1|14
TGCGCCAGCAGCACCGGGACGGATAATTCACCCCTCCACTTT
CASSTGTDNSPLHF
>.|once|TRBJ2-7|TRBV6-1|13
TGTGCCAGCAGTGAACACTCCGGGACGCATCAGTACTTC
CASSEHSGTHQYF
>TRBD1|few|TRBJ1-2|TRBV7-9|15
TGTGCCAGCAGCTCAACAGGGGGCGTGGGCTATGGCTACACCTTC
CASSSTGGVGYGYTF
>.|.|TRBJ2-3|TRBV30|13
TGTGCCTGGAGTAGAATAGCGGTTGATACGCAGTATTTT
CAWSRIAVDTQYF
>TRBD1|.|TRBJ1-2|TRBV6-5|13
TGTGCCAGCAGCTTACAGGGGAACTATGGCTACACCTTC
CASSLQGNYGYTF
>.|.|TRBJ2-2|TRBV11-2|14
TGTGCCAGCAGCGAGCTTACGTCGACCGGGGAGCTGTTTTTT
CASSELTSTGELFF
>.|once|TRBJ2-2|TRBV20-1|11
TGCAGTGCTTCGGACGCCGGGGAGCTGTTTTTT
CSASDAGELFF
>.|.|TRBJ1-4|TRBV10-1|15
TGCGCCAGCAGTGAGCCGGGGGCAGGGGAAGAAAAACTGTTTTTT
CASSEPGAGEEKLFF
>TRBD1|.|TRBJ1-1|TRBV19|15
TGTGCCAGTAGTATTAGGGACAGGGGCCTCCTTGAAGCTTTCTTT
CASSIRDRGLLEAFF
>.|.|TRBJ1-3|TRBV4-1|14
TGCGCCAGCAGCCGTCAGGGCTTGGGAAACACCATATATTTT
CASSRQGLGNTIYF
>.|.|TRBJ2-7|TRBV3-1/TRBV3-2|14
TGTGCCAGCAGCCAATGGGAGGTGGGGGACGAGCAGTACTTC
CASSQWEVGDEQYF
>.|.|TRBJ2-7|TRBV28|18
TGTGCCAGCAGTTTCCCTGCGACAGCCCAACGTTCCTACTACGAGCAGTACTTC
CASSFPATAQRSYYEQYF
>TRBD1|.|TRBJ1-2|TRBV7-9|18
TGTGCCAGCAGCTCTACCGGGACAGGGGCACCCCGACTTGGTGGCTACACCTTC
CASSSTGTGAPRLGGYTF
>TRBD1|.|TRBJ1-5|TRBV6-6|19
TGTGCCAGCAGTCCACGCCGGCGGACAGGGGTCGAGTCAAATCAGCCCCAGCATTTT
CASSPRRRTGVESNQPQHF
>.|.|TRBJ1-1|TRBV12-3/TRBV12-4|13
TGTGCCAGCAGTGGGGCGACGAACACTGAAGCTTTCTTT
CASSGATNTEAFF
>.|.|TRBJ2-1|TRBV6-1|14
TGTGCCAGCAGCCAGGGACTCACATACAATGAGCAGTTCTTC
CASSQGLTYNEQFF
>.|.|TRBJ1-4|TRBV25-1|12
TGTGCCAGCAGTGACAGACAGGTCAGACTGTTTTTT
CASSDRQVRLFF
>.|.|TRBJ2-7|TRBV29-1|11
TGCAGCGTTACCTTTTCCTACGAGCAGTACTTC
CSVTFSYEQYF
>.|many|TRBJ1-3|TRBV29-1|12
TGCAGCGTTGCGGCCTCTGGAAACACCATATATTTT
CSVAASGNTIYF
>TRBD2|.|TRBJ2-1|TRBV11-3|16
TGTGCCAGCAGCTTAGTTGCGGGGGGCGCGAGAAATGAGCAGTTCTTC
CASSLVAGGARNEQFF
>TRBD1|.|TRBJ1-3|TRBV7-9|13
TGTGCCGGACCGACAGGGCCTGGAAACACCATATATTTT
CAGPTGPGNTIYF
>.|.|TRBJ1-3|TRBV7-2|16
TGTGCCAGCAGCTTAGTGGAGGGGGGCTCTGGAAACACCATATATTTT
CASSLVEGGSGNTIYF
>TRBD1|.|TRBJ1-5|TRBV6-6|15
TGTGCCAGCAGCCCCTCGACAGGGGGTAATCAGCCCCAGCATTTT
CASSPSTGGNQPQHF
>TRBD1|few|TRBJ1-4|TRBV30|13
TGTGCCTGGAGTGCAGGGGGGCGGGAAAAACTGTTTTTT
CAWSAGGREKLFF
>TRBD1|.|TRBJ1-5|TRBV18|15
TGTGCCAGCTCTATTCGACAGGGGGAACATCAGCCCCAGCATTTT
CASSIRQGEHQPQHF
>TRBD1|.|TRBJ1-4|TRBV10-3|15
TGTGCCATCAGTGAGTCAGGGACAGGGACTGAAAAACTGTTTTTT
CAISESGTGTEKLFF
>.|.|TRBJ1-6|TRBV7-2|15
TGTGCCAGCAGCTTAGACAGCTCCTATAATTCACCCCTCCACTTT
CASSLDSSYNSPLHF
>TRBD1|once|TRBJ1-5|TRBV19|13
TGTGCCAGTAGTATGACAGGGACCCAGCCCCAGCATTTT
CASSMTGTQPQHF
>.|.|TRBJ2-7|TRBV7-2|15
TGTGCCAGCACAGAACAAACGGGACTGCCCTACGAGCAGTACTTC
CASTEQTGLPYEQYF
>.|.|TRBJ1-4|TRBV14|16
TGTGCCAGCAGCCAATCGAACATTCGGTCGGATGAAAAACTGTTTTTT
CASSQSNIRSDEKLFF
>.|.|TRBJ2-1|TRBV5-1|13
TGCGCCAGCAGCCGGACGACCCGAGGTGAGCAGTTCTTC
CASSRTTRGEQFF
>.|.|TRBJ1-6|TRBV19|14
TGTGCCAGTAGTGGCCAGGGTATCGGTTCACCCCTCCACTTT
CASSGQGIGSPLHF
>TRBD1|.|TRBJ1-2|TRBV28|12
TGTGCATCCGGGACAGGGTACTATGGCTACACCTTC
CASGTGYYGYTF
>TRBD2|.|TRBJ2-1|TRBV5-1|16
TGCGCCAGCAGCTTGGCCAACAACAACCCCGGGGGGGAGCAGTTCTTC
CASSLANNNPGGEQFF